The entry below gives a single T cell receptor (beta chain) sequence along with its context. The table lists this clone with a count of one. Its antigen is still unknown. Base qualities are not provided; no much larger clone lies one nucleotide away. Germline trimming amounts to 7 bases on V and 7 bases on J, with 11 as the count of junction bases outside the gene matches. The CDR3 contains 14 residues, cysteine and phenylalanine counted. The read is trimmed to its CDR3 DNA, 42 bases read in frame from base 1. As encoded in the germline V gene, CDR1 is SGDLS while CDR2 is YYNGEE. This entry belongs to a study of blood T cell repertoires in COVID-19 (dated by TCRdb to 2019 to 2021). About the investigation overall: Samples from collaborators originated in the United States, Italy and Spain and spanned both the acute and convalescent phases of COVID-19. The material from the prospective study consisted of cDNA or gDNA derived from T cells, B-cell-depleted T cells, or PBMCs. Subjects who had been exposed to COVID-19, were actively infected with it, or had recovered from it provided the deeply sampled blood TCRbeta repertoires that made up the dataset. The repertoires were released in a freely available public database intended as a resource for research on the immune response to SARS-CoV-2. The samples were drawn from the first 160 participants of the ongoing ImmuneRACE study and from over 950 subjects provided by 6 global collaborators. The sample metadata nearly always contained a de-identified subject ID, COVID-19 status, age in years and sex. Where available, HLA class I and class II types were taken from metadata supplied by the sample provider and were not determined by assay-based typing.

A second Seattle source provided samples from volunteer blood donors who had recovered from COVID-19. Whole blood was collected in K2EDTA tubes by collaborating institutions according to the institutions' own protocols. For TCRbeta analysis, collaborators shipped samples in one of three forms: frozen whole blood, isolated PBMCs, or DNA extracted from either of those sample types. Study-level results and caveats: The amount of clinical and demographic metadata varied by source and participant and was provided uncurated.

TCRbeta CDR3 regions were amplified from genomic DNA by means of the immunoSEQ Assay, a bias-controlled multiplex PCR. The published analysis was carried out like this. Nucleated cell counts per sample were estimated from amplification of reference gene primers within the assay. To quantify the absolute abundance of each unique TCRbeta CDR3 rearrangement, sequence reads were collapsed and filtered. For each sample, productive Simpson clonality was calculated as the square root of Simpson's diversity index across productive rearrangements. TCRdb mirrors the immuneACCESS table, restricted to in-frame sequences. Some clones are absent from its copies; in checked studies, under half trace to an unresolved V gene, and the reason for the others is unknown. Clone size and the V and J calls come from that table; the DNA yielded D and trimming. This sample lists some 240,000 clones; about nine tenths were detected once. Jointly, the top ten make up roughly 6% of the sample.

Specimen: peripheral blood. The sequence was collected from a man aged 55 to 70 who had recovered from COVID-19. The V gene is TRBV9 and the J gene is TRBJ2-4; 7 central nucleotides agree with TRBD1. The DNA is TGTGCCAGCGCGAGAGGGGGCCTTGGCAACATTCAGTACTTC. Its amino acids are CASARGGLGNIQYF.